This T cell receptor (beta chain) is from a study of regulatory T cells in long-lasting Graves disease. To make TCR beta libraries, researchers used iRepertoire HTBI primers and Arm-PCR of CDR3 regions. Original processing methods: The identification of about 66 TRBV and roughly 14 TRBJ segments was made across samples. Each CDR3 protein is one row after TCRdb ran MiXCR on the multiplex PCR reads. These V and J calls originate from TCRdb's pipeline instead of the authors' own analysis. The table records around 400,000 distinct CDR3 sequences, approximately 15% of them present only once. The germline V gene encodes CDR1 GTSNPN and CDR2 SVGIG (reference sequence). The V end lost 3 bases, the J end lost 4 bases, and 7 bases lay between the germline ends. The CDR3 covers 11 residues. The sample holds many counts of this clonotype. Regarding time point: newly diagnosed GD, antithyroid drugs for less than 3 months. Extracted RNA from PBMCs served as the source of the TCR library.

These data were likewise used in another study, on T cells in Graves' hyperthyroidism and ophthalmopathy.

This specimen was peripheral blood mononuclear cells (PBMCs), taken at new diagnosis, from a patient treated with antithyroid drugs. The TCR comes from a middle-aged woman with Graves disease. V usage is TRBV30 and J usage is TRBJ2-7; D is undetermined. CDR3 in DNA: TGTGCCTGGAGGGCACGGTACGAGCAGTACTTC. Translation: CAWRARYEQYF.